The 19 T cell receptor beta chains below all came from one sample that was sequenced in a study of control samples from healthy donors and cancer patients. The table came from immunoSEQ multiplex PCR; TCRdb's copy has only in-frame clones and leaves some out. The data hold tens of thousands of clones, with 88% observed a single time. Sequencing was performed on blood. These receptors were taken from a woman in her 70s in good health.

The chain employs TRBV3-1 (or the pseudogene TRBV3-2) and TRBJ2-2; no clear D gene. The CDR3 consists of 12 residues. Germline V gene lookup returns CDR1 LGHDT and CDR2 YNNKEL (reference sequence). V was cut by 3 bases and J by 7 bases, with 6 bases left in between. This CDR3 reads CASSHWGGELFF. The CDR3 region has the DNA TGTGCCAGCAGCCATTGGGGCGGGGAGCTGTTTTTT.

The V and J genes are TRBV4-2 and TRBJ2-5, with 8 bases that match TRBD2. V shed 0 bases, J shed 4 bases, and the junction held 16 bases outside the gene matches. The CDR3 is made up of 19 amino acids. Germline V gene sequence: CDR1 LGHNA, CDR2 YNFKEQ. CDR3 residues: CASSQDRVSGGAFSETQYF. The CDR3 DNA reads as TGTGCCAGCAGCCAAGATAGGGTTTCCGGGGGGGCCTTTTCAGAGACCCAGTACTTC.

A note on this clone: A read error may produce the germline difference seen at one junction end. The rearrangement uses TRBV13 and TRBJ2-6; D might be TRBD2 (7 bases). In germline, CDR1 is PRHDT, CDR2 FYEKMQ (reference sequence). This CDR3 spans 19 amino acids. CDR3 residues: CASSLGGGFLFSGANVLTF. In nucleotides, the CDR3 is TGCGCCAGCAGCTTAGGGGGGGGCTTCCTCTTCTCTGGGGCCAACGTCCTGACTTTC.

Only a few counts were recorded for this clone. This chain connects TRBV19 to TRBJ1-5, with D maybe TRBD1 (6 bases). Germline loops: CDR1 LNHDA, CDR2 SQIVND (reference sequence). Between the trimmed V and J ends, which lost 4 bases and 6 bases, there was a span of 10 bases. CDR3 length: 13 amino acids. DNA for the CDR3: TGTGCCAGTAGTAACAGGGTGGGTCAGCCCCAGCATTTT. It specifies CASSNRVGQPQHF.

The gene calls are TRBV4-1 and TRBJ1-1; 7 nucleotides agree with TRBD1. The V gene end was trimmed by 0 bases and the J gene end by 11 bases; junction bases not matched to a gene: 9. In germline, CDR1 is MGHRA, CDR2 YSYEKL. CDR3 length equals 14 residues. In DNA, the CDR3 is TGCGCCAGCAGCCAAGATGGACAGGCTAGGGTGGCTTTCTTT. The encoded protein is CASSQDGQARVAFF.

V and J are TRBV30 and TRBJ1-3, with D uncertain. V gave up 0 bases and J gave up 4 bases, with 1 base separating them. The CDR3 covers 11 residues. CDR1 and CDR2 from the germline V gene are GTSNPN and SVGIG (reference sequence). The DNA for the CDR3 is TGTGCCTGGAGTGTCGGAAACACCATATATTTT. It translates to CAWSVGNTIYF.

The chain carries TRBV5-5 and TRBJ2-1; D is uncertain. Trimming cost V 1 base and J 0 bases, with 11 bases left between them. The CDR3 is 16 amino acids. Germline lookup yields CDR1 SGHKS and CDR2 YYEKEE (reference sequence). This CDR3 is CASSLFLGSSYNEQFF. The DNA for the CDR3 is TGTGCCAGCAGCTTGTTCTTGGGTAGCTCCTACAATGAGCAGTTCTTC.

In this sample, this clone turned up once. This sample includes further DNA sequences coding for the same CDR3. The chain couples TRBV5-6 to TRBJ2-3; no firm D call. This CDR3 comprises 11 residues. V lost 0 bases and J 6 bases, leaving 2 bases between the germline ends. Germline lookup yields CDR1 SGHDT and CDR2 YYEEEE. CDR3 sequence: CASSLADTQYF. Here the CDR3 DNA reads TGTGCCAGCAGCTTGGCTGATACGCAGTATTTT.

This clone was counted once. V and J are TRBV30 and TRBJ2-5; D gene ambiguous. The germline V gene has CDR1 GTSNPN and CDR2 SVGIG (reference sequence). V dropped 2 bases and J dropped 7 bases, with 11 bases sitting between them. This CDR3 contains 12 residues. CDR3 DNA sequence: TGTGCCTGGAGTCCCCAACTCGGGACCCAGTACTTC. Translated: CAWSPQLGTQYF.

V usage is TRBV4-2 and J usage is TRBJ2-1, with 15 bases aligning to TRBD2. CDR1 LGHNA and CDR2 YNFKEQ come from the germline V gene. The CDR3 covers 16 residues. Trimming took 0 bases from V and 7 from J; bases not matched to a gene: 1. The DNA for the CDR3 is TGTGCCAGCAGCCAAGATGGGACTAGCGGGGGGAATGAGCAGTTCTTC. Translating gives CASSQDGTSGGNEQFF.

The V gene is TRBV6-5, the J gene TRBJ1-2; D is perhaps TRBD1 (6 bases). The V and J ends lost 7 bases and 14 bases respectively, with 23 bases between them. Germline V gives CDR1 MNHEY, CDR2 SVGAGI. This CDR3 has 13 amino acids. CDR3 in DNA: TGTGCCAGCATCCCAGGACAGACGTTGGGAAGTACCTTC. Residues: CASIPGQTLGSTF.

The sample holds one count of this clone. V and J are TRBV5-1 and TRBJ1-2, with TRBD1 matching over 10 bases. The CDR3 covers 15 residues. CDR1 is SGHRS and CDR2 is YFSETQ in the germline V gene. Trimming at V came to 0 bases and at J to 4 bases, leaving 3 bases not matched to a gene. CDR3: CASSLEGQGVYGYTF. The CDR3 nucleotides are TGCGCCAGCAGCTTGGAAGGACAGGGGGTCTATGGCTACACCTTC.

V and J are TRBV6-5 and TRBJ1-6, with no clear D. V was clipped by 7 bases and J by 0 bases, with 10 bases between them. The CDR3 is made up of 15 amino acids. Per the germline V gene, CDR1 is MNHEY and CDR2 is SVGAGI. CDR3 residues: CASIQTSSYNSPLHF. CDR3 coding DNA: TGTGCCAGCATTCAGACCAGCTCCTATAATTCACCCCTCCACTTT.

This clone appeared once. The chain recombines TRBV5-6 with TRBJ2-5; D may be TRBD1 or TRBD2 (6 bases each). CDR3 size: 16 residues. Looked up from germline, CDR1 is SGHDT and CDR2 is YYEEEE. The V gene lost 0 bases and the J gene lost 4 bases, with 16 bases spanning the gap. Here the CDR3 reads CASSLEGGHWGETQYF. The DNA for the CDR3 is TGTGCCAGCAGCTTGGAGGGGGGCCACTGGGGAGAGACCCAGTACTTC.

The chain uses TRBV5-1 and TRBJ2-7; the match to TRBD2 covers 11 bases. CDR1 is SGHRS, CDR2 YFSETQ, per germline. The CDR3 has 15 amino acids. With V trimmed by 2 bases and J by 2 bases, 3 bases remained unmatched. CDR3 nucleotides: TGCGCCAGCAGCTTTTTAGCGGGGGGGACCTACGAGCAGTACTTC. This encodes CASSFLAGGTYEQYF.

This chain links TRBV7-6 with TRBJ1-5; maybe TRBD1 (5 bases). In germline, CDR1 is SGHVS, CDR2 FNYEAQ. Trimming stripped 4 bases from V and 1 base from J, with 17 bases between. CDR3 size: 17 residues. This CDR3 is CASSSNMGPGSNQPQHF. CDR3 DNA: TGTGCCAGCAGCTCCAACATGGGACCGGGGAGCAATCAGCCCCAGCATTTT.

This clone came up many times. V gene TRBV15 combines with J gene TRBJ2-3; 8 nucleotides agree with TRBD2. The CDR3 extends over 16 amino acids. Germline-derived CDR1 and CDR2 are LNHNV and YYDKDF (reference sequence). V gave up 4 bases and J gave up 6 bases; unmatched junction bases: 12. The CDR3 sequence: CATSTQTGGGRDTQYF. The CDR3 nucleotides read TGTGCCACCAGCACCCAGACCGGGGGGGGCCGCGATACGCAGTATTTT.

CDR3 amino acids: CASSQAYSTGTGGYEQYF. The DNA of the CDR3 is TGTGCCAGCAGCCAAGCCTATTCGACCGGGACAGGAGGCTACGAGCAGTACTTC. The genes are TRBV3-1 (or the pseudogene TRBV3-2) and TRBJ2-7; 8 bases map to TRBD1. The germline V gene encodes CDR1 LGHDT and CDR2 YNNKEL (reference sequence). The CDR3 length is 18 residues. The V and J ends lost 1 base and 3 bases, in that order; junction bases with no gene match: 14.

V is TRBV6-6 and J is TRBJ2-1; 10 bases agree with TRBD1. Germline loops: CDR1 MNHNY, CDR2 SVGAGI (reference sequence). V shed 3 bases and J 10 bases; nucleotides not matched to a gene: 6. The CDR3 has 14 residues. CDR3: CASSYGTGDGEQFF. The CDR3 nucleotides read TGTGCCAGCAGTTATGGGACAGGGGATGGCGAGCAGTTCTTC.